The 25 T cell receptor beta chains in this list originate from one sample, sequenced in a study of control samples from healthy donors and cancer patients. Some clones are missing from TCRdb's copy, which holds only in-frame ones; the method was immunoSEQ multiplex PCR. The profile shows around 70,000 clones, about 94% of them singletons. The sample was blood. Receptors originate from a woman aged 25 to 45 in good health.

This chain joins TRBV2 and TRBJ1-2, with a tentative D call TRBD1 (6 bases). The CDR3 extends over 13 amino acids. Trimming cost V 5 bases and J 7 bases, with 14 bases left between them. Germline V gene lookup returns CDR1 SNHLY and CDR2 FYNNEI. The CDR3 spells CASSLLTGSGYTF. The CDR3 DNA reads as TGTGCCAGCAGTTTACTCACAGGGTCTGGCTACACCTTC.

The chain carries TRBV10-3 and TRBJ1-5; the D is unclear. Germline CDR1 and CDR2: ENHRY and SYGVKD. The CDR3 sequence is 13 residues long. Trimming stripped 10 bases from V and 0 bases from J, with 10 bases between. In DNA, the CDR3 is TGTGCCACCGATGAGAGTAGCAATCAGCCCCAGCATTTT. Its protein is CATDESSNQPQHF.

The V gene is TRBV7-9, the J gene TRBJ1-2; 7 bases are shared with TRBD1. Germline V gene data show CDR1 as SEHNR and CDR2 as FQNEAQ (reference sequence). Germline trimming cut 3 bases from V and 3 bases from J; bases unmatched to any gene: 1. This CDR3 spans 13 amino acids. The CDR3 sequence: CASSFTGDYGYTF. The CDR3 coding sequence is TGTGCCAGCAGCTTTACAGGGGACTATGGCTACACCTTC. Drawing the rest from reference TRBV7-9 and TRBJ1-2, the complete variable domain is DTGVSQNPRHKITKRGQNVTFRCDPISEHNRLYWYRQTLGQGPEFLTYFQNEAQLEKSRLLSDRFSAERPKGSFSTLEIQRTEQGDSAMYLCASSFTGDYGYTFGSGTRLTVV.

J is TRBJ1-2 and V is TRBV3-1 (or the pseudogene TRBV3-2), with D possibly being TRBD1 (5 bases). Germline values: CDR1 LGHDT, CDR2 YNNKEL (reference sequence). The V end lost 5 bases, the J end lost 8 bases, and 18 bases lay between the germline ends. The CDR3 loop spans 14 amino acids. CDR3 DNA sequence: TGTGCCAGCAGCTTCCGAGCCTCCGAGGGGGGCTACACCTTC. Amino acids: CASSFRASEGGYTF.

The chain has TRBV28 and TRBJ2-6, with TRBD1 matching over 8 bases. The CDR3 totals 16 residues. V shed 5 bases, J shed 4 bases, and the junction held 7 bases outside the gene matches. CDR1 is MDHEN, CDR2 SYDVKM, per germline. For the CDR3, the DNA is TGTGCCAGCAGTAACTCGGACAGGGCCGGGGCCAACGTCCTGACTTTC. Amino acid sequence: CASSNSDRAGANVLTF.

V gene TRBV5-1 combines with J gene TRBJ1-1; D perhaps matches TRBD1 (6 bases). CDR1 is SGHRS, CDR2 YFSETQ, per germline. V lost 0 bases, J lost 2 bases, and 14 bases lay in between. This CDR3 comprises 16 residues. CDR3 amino acids: CASSLAPLGTNTEAFF. CDR3 DNA: TGCGCCAGCAGCTTGGCCCCATTAGGGACAAACACTGAAGCTTTCTTT.

This clone has just one count. The V and J genes are TRBV6-5 and TRBJ1-2; TRBD1 is a possible D gene (6 bases). Germline V lookup: CDR1 MNHEY, CDR2 SVGAGI. The V gene lost 5 bases and the J gene lost 4 bases, with 14 bases spanning the gap. This CDR3 contains 14 residues. CDR3 loop: CASSQTGQPYGYTF. CDR3 DNA sequence: TGTGCCAGCAGTCAAACCGGACAGCCCTATGGCTACACCTTC.

V gene TRBV11-3 combines with J gene TRBJ1-6; D remains ambiguous. Germline V gives CDR1 SGHNT, CDR2 YENEEA. The length of the CDR3 is 16 residues. V was trimmed by 0 bases and J by 7 bases, leaving 13 bases between them. The CDR3 nucleotides are TGTGCCAGCAGCTTAGATCGTACAGCCCGGAATTCACCCCTCCACTTT. Protein sequence: CASSLDRTARNSPLHF.

J is TRBJ2-1 and V is TRBV27; D is ambiguous. Germline CDR1 MNHEY, CDR2 SMNVEV (reference sequence). V gave up 3 bases and J gave up 5 bases, with 2 bases separating them. The CDR3 extends over 11 amino acids. The CDR3 region is CASSLNNEQFF. Here the CDR3 DNA reads TGTGCCAGCAGTTTGAACAATGAGCAGTTCTTC.

J is TRBJ2-2 and V is TRBV2; D is perhaps TRBD1 (5 bases). Between the trimmed V and J ends, which lost 7 bases and 3 bases, there was a span of 15 bases. CDR1 and CDR2 from the germline V gene are SNHLY and FYNNEI. The CDR3 length is 15 residues. The CDR3 is CASKTSRVDTGELFF. The CDR3 region has the DNA TGTGCCAGCAAGACCTCCAGGGTCGACACCGGGGAGCTGTTTTTT.

The genes are TRBV6-5 and TRBJ2-2, with 7 bases aligning to TRBD2. V was clipped by 7 bases and J by 5 bases; unmatched bases: 10. This CDR3 has 15 residues. Germline V CDR1 and CDR2: MNHEY, SVGAGI. Written as DNA, the CDR3 is TGTGCCAGCATTACCCATGGGGGGGGTACCGGGGAGCTGTTTTTT. Translation: CASITHGGGTGELFF.

V usage is TRBV24-1 and J usage is TRBJ2-7, with a possible D match to TRBD2 (5 bases). The germline gives CDR1 KGHDR, CDR2 SFDVKD. Trimming removed 8 bases from V and 2 bases from J, with 12 bases in between. The CDR3 runs to 13 residues. The CDR3 DNA is TGTGCCACCACCAGGCGGGTCGCCTACGAGCAGTACGTC. As protein: CATTRRVAYEQYV.

V and J are TRBV6-1 and TRBJ1-2; D might be TRBD1 (5 bases). Germline lookup yields CDR1 MNHNS and CDR2 SASEGT. The CDR3 sequence is 15 residues long. V was trimmed by 2 bases and J by 4 bases, leaving 14 bases between them. The CDR3 protein is CASSEIGGASYGYTF. CDR3 DNA: TGTGCCAGCAGTGAAATCGGGGGTGCGTCCTATGGCTACACCTTC.

A word on this clone: The same CDR3 also results from other DNA sequences found in this sample. The V and J genes are TRBV5-1 and TRBJ2-3; 7 nucleotides match TRBD2. The CDR3 is 14 residues long. The junction had 7 bases not matched to a gene; V was cut back by 5 bases and J by 4 bases. Per germline, CDR1 SGHRS and CDR2 YFSETQ. CDR3: CASRGAGQADTQYF. Here the CDR3 DNA reads TGCGCCAGCAGAGGAGCGGGGCAGGCAGATACGCAGTATTTT.

Worth noting for this clone: The junction and the germline gene differ at one end; a read error may be behind it. V usage is TRBV4-1 and J usage is TRBJ2-1, with 9 bases fitting TRBD2. Germline assignment: CDR1 MGHRA and CDR2 YSYEKL. The length of the CDR3 is 16 residues. The CDR3 DNA follows: TGCGCCAGCAGCGGACCCGGGACTAGCTCCCACAATGAGCAGTTCTTC. Amino acids: CASSGPGTSSHNEQFF.

The chain uses TRBV14 and TRBJ1-4; TRBD1 is a possible D gene (5 bases). Germline CDR1 and CDR2: SGHDN and FVKESK. The V gene lost 0 bases and the J gene lost 7 bases, with 15 bases spanning the gap. The CDR3 length is 16 residues. CDR3 sequence: CASSQDQRGMGEKLFF. The CDR3 DNA reads TGTGCCAGCAGCCAAGATCAAAGGGGAATGGGTGAAAAACTGTTTTTT.

The chain joins TRBV2 to TRBJ1-3, with TRBD1 matching 7 bases. Germline CDR1 is SNHLY and CDR2 is FYNNEI. The ends lost 7 bases at V and 0 bases at J; junction bases unmatched: 9. This CDR3 spans 16 amino acids. CDR3: CASTMDRTISGNTIYF. Written as DNA, the CDR3 is TGTGCCAGCACTATGGACAGGACGATCTCTGGAAACACCATATATTTT.

The V call is TRBV7-9, the J call TRBJ1-2; 8 bases map to TRBD1. The CDR3 spans 15 residues. In germline, CDR1 is SEHNR, CDR2 FQNEAQ (reference sequence). With V trimmed by 3 bases and J by 1 base, 4 bases remained unmatched. In DNA form, the CDR3 reads TGTGCCAGCAGCTTCACAGGGGGGGTTAACTATGGCTACACCTTC. Residues: CASSFTGGVNYGYTF.

V usage is TRBV4-1 and J usage is TRBJ1-6; weak D call: TRBD1 (6 bases). V lost 4 bases to trimming and J lost 0 bases, with 22 bases between them. Per germline, CDR1 MGHRA and CDR2 YSYEKL. The CDR3 is made up of 20 amino acids. The CDR3 loop is CASSPQGTPEESSYNSPLHF. The CDR3 nucleotides read TGCGCCAGCAGCCCCCAAGGGACACCAGAAGAGAGCTCCTATAATTCACCCCTCCACTTT.

V usage is TRBV19 and J usage is TRBJ2-2; tentative D call: TRBD2 (5 bases). The CDR3 spans 14 residues. Per the germline V gene, CDR1 is LNHDA and CDR2 is SQIVND (reference sequence). V was cut by 6 bases and J by 0 bases, with 8 bases left in between. CDR3 DNA: TGTGCCAGTAGCGGACTCGCGAACACCGGGGAGCTGTTTTTT. It translates to CASSGLANTGELFF.

About this clone itself: Other DNA sequences of this sample code for an identical CDR3. The chain recombines TRBV19 with TRBJ1-1; unclear D gene. Germline loops: CDR1 LNHDA, CDR2 SQIVND (reference sequence). This CDR3 contains 13 residues. Between the trimmed V and J ends, which lost 10 bases and 4 bases, there was a span of 16 bases. DNA of the CDR3: TGTGCCACGTCCCTTGGGCGGATCACTGAAGCTTTCTTT. Its protein product is CATSLGRITEAFF.

CDR3 in amino acids: CASSSRDGYNQPQHF. DNA for the CDR3: TGTGCCAGCAGTTCCCGGGACGGCTACAATCAGCCCCAGCATTTT. The V call is TRBV27, the J call TRBJ1-5, with D maybe TRBD1 (5 bases). Germline values: CDR1 MNHEY, CDR2 SMNVEV (reference sequence). V was shortened by 4 bases and J by 3 bases, with 13 bases between the two germline ends. The CDR3 has 15 residues.

The chain links TRBV7-9 to TRBJ1-2; D gene ambiguous. V was trimmed by 1 base and J by 3 bases, leaving 12 bases between them. The CDR3 has 15 amino acids. CDR1 and CDR2 from the germline V gene are SEHNR and FQNEAQ (reference sequence). CDR3: CASSLVSSTYYGYTF. The DNA of the CDR3 is TGTGCCAGCAGCTTAGTGTCCAGTACTTACTATGGCTACACCTTC.

This chain joins TRBV27 and TRBJ1-2, with TRBD1 as a possible D gene (6 bases). V lost 6 bases to trimming and J lost 6 bases, with 11 bases between them. Germline lookup yields CDR1 MNHEY and CDR2 SMNVEV (reference sequence). The CDR3 length is 12 residues. Here the CDR3 reads CASRRGGHGYTF. DNA for the CDR3: TGTGCCAGCAGGAGGGGGGGTCATGGCTACACCTTC.

The chain couples TRBV11-2 to TRBJ2-3; D possibly uses TRBD1 or TRBD2 (6 bases each). Germline assignment: CDR1 SGHAT and CDR2 FQNNGV. The V and J ends lost 4 bases and 8 bases respectively, with 31 bases between them. This CDR3 comprises 19 residues. The chain's CDR3 is CASSSHGDGGRHIFGTQYF. CDR3 sequence (DNA): TGTGCCAGCAGCTCACATGGGGATGGGGGGCGCCATATCTTCGGTACGCAGTATTTT.